The rows below give T cell receptor beta chains drawn from one sample of a study of response to subunit inactivated influenza vaccine. TCRdb reanalysed the RT-PCR reads using MiXCR and keeps one entry per CDR3 protein. The sample shows 300,000 to 350,000 distinct CDR3 sequences, about a fifth of them seen only once. The sample consisted of PBMCs from blood, taken about 20 months after vaccination. These receptors all stem from a man aged 45 to 70 who received an inactivated influenza vaccine. Both conserved end residues are part of each CDR3. A D gene is named only where the DNA matches it firmly. Clone size appears in some rows only: once, few, many, or a class for an expanded clone.

cdr3_length,clone_size,j_call,v_call,d_call,cdr3_nt,cdr3_aa
17,few,TRBJ1-1,TRBV23-1,NA,TGCGCCAGCAGTCACGTCGGAAGGGGACTTAAGAACACTGAAGCTTTCTTT,CASSHVGRGLKNTEAFF
15,NA,TRBJ1-6,TRBV18,NA,TGTGCCAGCTCACCCCAGGGGTACAATAATTCACCCCTCCACTTT,CASSPQGYNNSPLHF
16,NA,TRBJ2-3,TRBV3-1,TRBD2,TGTGCCAGCAGCCAGGTGGCGGGAGGGTACCTTGATACGCAGTATTTT,CASSQVAGGYLDTQYF
17,few,TRBJ2-6,TRBV10-3,TRBD1,TGTGCCATCAGTGGGACGACAGGGGGCTCTGGGGCCAACGTCCTGACTTTC,CAISGTTGGSGANVLTF
13,NA,TRBJ1-1,TRBV30,NA,TGTGCCTGGAGTTGGGGGGCAGGCACTGAAGCTTTCTTT,CAWSWGAGTEAFF
13,NA,TRBJ2-7,TRBV30,NA,TGTGCCTGGAGTGTGGGACGTACCTACGAGCAGTACTTC,CAWSVGRTYEQYF
13,NA,TRBJ2-7,TRBV6-2/TRBV6-3,TRBD1,TGTGCCAGCAGCCGACAGGGGGGTCTCGAGCAGTACTTC,CASSRQGGLEQYF
20,few,TRBJ1-6,TRBV11-1,NA,TGTGCCAGCAGCCGAGTTGGGGGGCCCGGGGAAGGATCCTATAATTCACCCCTCCACTTT,CASSRVGGPGEGSYNSPLHF
12,NA,TRBJ1-5,TRBV12-3/TRBV12-4,NA,TGTGCCAGCAGAGATGACAATCAGCCCCAGCATTTT,CASRDDNQPQHF
15,few,TRBJ1-3,TRBV12-3/TRBV12-4,NA,TGTGCCAGCAGTTTAGGGGGCAGTGCTGGAAACACCATATATTTT,CASSLGGSAGNTIYF
15,many,TRBJ1-2,TRBV30,TRBD1,TGTGCCTGGACAGGACAGGGCCGGAATATTCATGGCTACACCTTC,CAWTGQGRNIHGYTF
12,NA,TRBJ2-3,TRBV27,NA,TGTGCCAGCAGTTCACGAGGAGATACGCAGTATTTT,CASSSRGDTQYF
15,few,TRBJ2-7,TRBV10-3,TRBD2,TGTGCCATCGGGGATTCGGGGGGTCCCTCCTACGAGCAGTACTTC,CAIGDSGGPSYEQYF
17,few,TRBJ2-6,TRBV20-1,TRBD1,TGCAGTGCCACAGCCGGGACAGGGGCCTCTGGGGCCAACGTCCTGACTTTC,CSATAGTGASGANVLTF
14,NA,TRBJ1-1,TRBV9,NA,TGTGCCAGCAGCCCGTCAAGGATGAACACTGAAGCTTTCTTT,CASSPSRMNTEAFF
16,many,TRBJ2-2,TRBV6-6,NA,TGTGCCAGCAGTTTGGGCTCGGGCAGGGGAGCCGGGGAGCTGTTTTTT,CASSLGSGRGAGELFF
13,few,TRBJ2-5,TRBV29-1,TRBD1,TGCAGCGTTGAAAGGGGGCCGGGTGAGACCCAGTACTTC,CSVERGPGETQYF
14,NA,TRBJ2-3,TRBV5-5,NA,TGTGCCAGCAGCTTGACACCGAAGGCGGATACGCAGTATTTT,CASSLTPKADTQYF
14,NA,TRBJ2-2,TRBV12-3/TRBV12-4,NA,TGTGCCAGCAGTTCGGGAATTTTGGGCGGGGAGCTGTTTTTT,CASSSGILGGELFF
15,NA,TRBJ2-3,TRBV11-2,TRBD2,TGTGCCAGCAGTTTTAGCGGGGGGGGCACAGATACGCAGTATTTT,CASSFSGGGTDTQYF
15,NA,TRBJ2-7,TRBV12-3/TRBV12-4,TRBD1,TGTGCCAGCAGTCACCGACAGGGAATCTCCTACGAGCAGTACTTC,CASSHRQGISYEQYF
13,few,TRBJ1-6,TRBV7-8,NA,TGTGCCAGCAGCTTACGCAGGGGTGCACCCCTCCACTTT,CASSLRRGAPLHF
16,NA,TRBJ2-3,TRBV20-1,NA,TGCAGTGCTAGCTTACGATATGGGGCTCCGGGAGATACGCAGTATTTT,CSASLRYGAPGDTQYF
14,NA,TRBJ1-1,TRBV12-3/TRBV12-4,NA,TGTGCCAGCACCCCGGGGGGTATGAACACTGAAGCTTTCTTT,CASTPGGMNTEAFF
15,NA,TRBJ2-6,TRBV2,NA,TGTGCCAGCGGGAGTCGAGCGGCTGGGGCCAACGTCCTGACTTTC,CASGSRAAGANVLTF
15,many,TRBJ2-3,TRBV28,TRBD2,TGTGCCAGCAGTTTAGGTACGGGGGGGACAGATACGCAGTATTTT,CASSLGTGGTDTQYF
16,NA,TRBJ2-3,TRBV20-1,TRBD2,TGCAGTGCTAGAGATCGGGCGGGAGATTTCGCAGATACGCAGTATTTT,CSARDRAGDFADTQYF